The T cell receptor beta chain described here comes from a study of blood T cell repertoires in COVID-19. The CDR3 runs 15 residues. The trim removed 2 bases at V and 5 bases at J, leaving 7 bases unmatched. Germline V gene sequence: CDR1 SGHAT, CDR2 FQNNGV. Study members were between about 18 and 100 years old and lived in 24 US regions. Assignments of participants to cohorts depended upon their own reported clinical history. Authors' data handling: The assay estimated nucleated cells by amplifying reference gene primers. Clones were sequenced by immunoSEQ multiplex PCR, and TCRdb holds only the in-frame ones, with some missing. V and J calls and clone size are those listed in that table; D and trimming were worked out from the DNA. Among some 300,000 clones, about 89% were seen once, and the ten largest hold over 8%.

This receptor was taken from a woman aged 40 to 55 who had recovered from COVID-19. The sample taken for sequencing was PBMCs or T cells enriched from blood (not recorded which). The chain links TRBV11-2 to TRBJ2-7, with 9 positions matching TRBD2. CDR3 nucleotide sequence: TGTGCCAGCAGCTTACTCCTAGCGGGAACCGACGAGCAGTACTTC. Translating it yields CASSLLLAGTDEQYF.